This is a list of T cell receptor beta chains from one sample in a study of shared clonotypes between healthy human individuals. The method was immunoSEQ multiplex PCR; TCRdb's version includes in-frame clones alone and lacks a portion of them. The sample includes around 980,000 clones, more than 75% seen only once; the top ten take under 0.8%. The sample comprised memory CD4+ T cells from PBMCs. These receptors all come from a man aged 18 to 29 in good health. Some clones in this sample may be carry-over from other donors' samples. The CDR3 runs from the conserved cysteine through the conserved F or W. The D gene is left open where the match is weak. Rows give clone size only sometimes, using once, few, many, or a class for an expanded clone.

abundance	j_gene	v_gene	d_gene	CDR3aa	CDR3nt
.	TRBJ1-2	TRBV28	TRBD1	CASRTRTGAGGYTF	TGTGCCAGCAGAACCCGGACAGGGGCTGGTGGCTACACCTTC
many	TRBJ2-5	TRBV29-1	TRBD2	CSIEAGRGETQYF	TGCAGTATTGAAGCTGGGAGGGGAGAGACCCAGTACTTC
once	TRBJ2-7	TRBV28	TRBD2	CASSSLGLAGGEQYF	TGTGCCAGCAGTTCACTGGGACTAGCGGGAGGCGAGCAGTACTTC
.	TRBJ2-3	TRBV5-1	.	CASSLAGAQVDTQYF	TGCGCCAGCAGCTTGGCCGGGGCCCAGGTCGATACGCAGTATTTT
.	TRBJ1-6	TRBV28	TRBD1	CASNRGRGNSPLHF	TGTGCCAGCAACAGGGGCAGGGGAAATTCACCCCTCCACTTT
.	TRBJ1-1	TRBV28	TRBD1	CASSPGTANTEAFF	TGTGCCAGCAGCCCGGGGACAGCCAACACTGAAGCTTTCTTT
.	TRBJ2-3	TRBV11-3	TRBD1	CASSLGGQFPSADTQYF	TGTGCCAGCAGCTTAGGGGGACAGTTCCCAAGCGCAGATACGCAGTATTTT
.	TRBJ1-4	TRBV7-2	.	CASSLAGLATNEKLFF	TGTGCCAGCAGCTTAGCGGGACTAGCAACTAATGAAAAACTGTTTTTT
.	TRBJ2-5	TRBV2	TRBD2	CASRIPGGRETQYF	TGTGCCAGCAGGATCCCGGGAGGTAGAGAGACCCAGTACTTC
.	TRBJ1-4	TRBV2	.	CASSESTGALEKLFF	TGTGCCAGCAGCGAGTCGACAGGTGCTCTAGAAAAACTGTTTTTT
many	TRBJ2-1	TRBV7-9	.	CASSLAQPRTSRGQFF	TGTGCCAGCAGCTTGGCCCAGCCTCGCACTAGTCGGGGGCAGTTCTTC
.	TRBJ2-7	TRBV14	.	CASSQVLGNEQYF	TGTGCCAGCAGCCAAGTTTTGGGCAACGAGCAGTACTTC
.	TRBJ2-3	TRBV7-6	.	CASSFRGDTQYF	TGTGCCAGCAGCTTCAGGGGAGATACGCAGTATTTT
.	TRBJ2-3	TRBV11-2	.	CASSLDLDTDTQYF	TGTGCCAGCAGCTTAGATCTTGACACAGATACGCAGTATTTT
.	TRBJ2-2	TRBV25-1	TRBD1	CASRPPGQVNTGELFF	TGTGCCAGCAGGCCACCGGGACAGGTTAACACCGGGGAGCTGTTTTTT
few	TRBJ1-1	TRBV5-1	.	CASSFQSGDTEAFF	TGCGCCAGCAGCTTTCAGAGTGGGGACACTGAAGCTTTCTTT
.	TRBJ2-7	TRBV4-3	TRBD2	CASSQIAGFPSYEQYF	TGCGCCAGCAGCCAGATAGCGGGATTCCCCTCCTACGAGCAGTACTTC
.	TRBJ2-5	TRBV19	.	CASSITVGETQYF	TGTGCCAGTAGTATAACGGTGGGAGAGACCCAGTACTTC
few	TRBJ2-5	TRBV19	.	CASSTRAGDQETQYF	TGTGCCAGTAGTACCCGAGCAGGCGACCAAGAGACCCAGTACTTC
.	TRBJ2-7	TRBV7-8	TRBD2	CASSFSSGRGGGEQYF	TGTGCCAGCAGCTTCTCTAGCGGGAGGGGTGGAGGCGAGCAGTACTTC
.	TRBJ1-1	TRBV5-6	.	CASSLFVNTEAFF	TGTGCCAGCAGCTTGTTTGTGAACACTGAAGCTTTCTTT
.	TRBJ1-5	TRBV7-2	.	CASAPYSNQPQHF	TGTGCCAGCGCACCCTATAGCAATCAGCCCCAGCATTTT
.	TRBJ1-3	TRBV4-2	.	CASSPYRESGNTIYF	TGTGCCAGCAGCCCGTACAGGGAATCTGGAAACACCATATATTTT
.	TRBJ2-1	TRBV7-3	TRBD2	CASRPTSSDNEQFF	TGTGCCAGCAGGCCGACTAGCTCGGACAATGAGCAGTTCTTC
.	TRBJ1-1	TRBV28	TRBD1	CASSLTGTENTEAFF	TGTGCCAGCAGTCTTACCGGGACAGAGAACACTGAAGCTTTCTTT
.	TRBJ2-1	TRBV7-9	TRBD2	CASSGRLAGGPHNEQFF	TGTGCCAGCAGCGGGCGACTAGCGGGAGGGCCCCACAATGAGCAGTTCTTC
once	TRBJ2-1	TRBV5-1	.	CASSLRGQGGNEQFF	TGCGCCAGCAGCTTGAGAGGGCAGGGTGGGAATGAGCAGTTCTTC
.	TRBJ2-2	TRBV4-3	.	CASSQDVGHNTGELFF	TGCGCCAGCAGCCAAGATGTGGGACATAACACCGGGGAGCTGTTTTTT
.	TRBJ2-1	TRBV7-9	.	CASSSDLKGYEQFF	TGTGCCAGCAGTTCGGACCTCAAGGGGTATGAGCAGTTCTTC
.	TRBJ1-4	TRBV27	.	CASSLRGGGGEKLFF	TGTGCCAGCAGTTTAAGGGGTGGGGGGGGTGAAAAACTGTTTTTT
.	TRBJ1-4	TRBV5-1	TRBD1	CASAFGGQGANEKLFF	TGCGCCAGCGCATTCGGAGGACAGGGAGCTAATGAAAAACTGTTTTTT
few	TRBJ1-1	TRBV7-2	.	CASRLGMRGAFF	TGTGCCAGCAGGTTGGGGATGCGTGGAGCTTTCTTT
few	TRBJ2-5	TRBV7-3	TRBD2	CASSLIGTSGRETQYF	TGTGCCAGCAGCTTAATAGGGACTAGCGGGAGAGAGACCCAGTACTTC
.	TRBJ2-7	TRBV7-9	.	CATPGGKLGGEQYF	TGTGCCACCCCGGGCGGGAAGCTAGGGGGCGAGCAGTACTTC
.	TRBJ2-7	TRBV13	TRBD2	CASSPTGLRSYEQYF	TGTGCCAGCAGCCCAACGGGACTACGATCCTACGAGCAGTACTTC
.	TRBJ2-7	TRBV5-1	.	CASSTSGTFTYEQYF	TGCGCCAGCAGCACCTCCGGGACATTCACCTACGAGCAGTACTTC
.	TRBJ2-3	TRBV27	.	CASTQQGTGLGDTQYF	TGTGCCAGCACTCAGCAGGGTACGGGTTTAGGAGATACGCAGTATTTT
.	TRBJ1-2	TRBV5-4	.	CASISEQGLSANYGYTF	TGTGCCAGCATCAGTGAACAGGGTCTATCGGCTAACTATGGCTACACCTTC
.	TRBJ2-5	TRBV7-8	TRBD1	CASSYSGTGQETQYF	TGTGCCAGCAGCTATTCCGGGACAGGACAAGAGACCCAGTACTTC
.	TRBJ2-3	TRBV6-1	.	CASSRAQGEADTQYF	TGTGCCAGCAGTCGGGCACAGGGCGAAGCAGATACGCAGTATTTT
.	TRBJ1-1	TRBV5-1	.	CASSLVGGARGTEAFF	TGCGCCAGCAGCTTGGTGGGGGGCGCGAGAGGCACTGAAGCTTTCTTT
.	TRBJ1-2	TRBV28	.	CASSLQAANYGYTF	TGTGCCAGCAGTTTGCAGGCTGCTAACTATGGCTACACCTTC
.	TRBJ1-4	TRBV5-1	.	CASSVSAATNEKLFF	TGCGCCAGCAGCGTGAGCGCAGCAACTAATGAAAAACTGTTTTTT
.	TRBJ2-3	TRBV2	.	CAGAFNGLSTDTQYF	TGTGCCGGGGCCTTTAACGGCCTCAGCACAGATACGCAGTATTTT
.	TRBJ1-1	TRBV18	.	CASSGREWGTEAFF	TGTGCCAGCTCAGGGAGGGAATGGGGCACTGAAGCTTTCTTT
.	TRBJ2-3	TRBV5-1	TRBD2	CASSTGLDIDTQYF	TGCGCCAGCAGCACGGGACTAGACATTGATACGCAGTATTTT
.	TRBJ2-1	TRBV4-3	TRBD2	CASSDGGAPYNEQFF	TGCGCCAGCAGCGACGGGGGGGCCCCCTACAATGAGCAGTTCTTC
.	TRBJ2-1	TRBV11-3	TRBD1	CASSLRQGYRHEQFF	TGTGCCAGCAGCTTACGACAGGGTTATCGGCATGAGCAGTTCTTC
many	TRBJ1-1	TRBV6-5	.	CASSYGGNEAFF	TGTGCCAGCAGTTACGGGGGGAATGAAGCTTTCTTT
.	TRBJ2-1	TRBV30	TRBD2	CAWRGLANYNEQFF	TGTGCCTGGAGAGGACTAGCGAATTACAATGAGCAGTTCTTC
once	TRBJ2-7	TRBV28	.	CASSSVLGRPVSEQYF	TGTGCCAGCAGTTCCGTACTGGGGAGGCCCGTTTCCGAGCAGTACTTC
.	TRBJ1-3	TRBV7-9	.	CASSLGRASGNTIYF	TGTGCCAGCAGCTTAGGGAGAGCCTCTGGAAACACCATATATTTT
.	TRBJ2-1	TRBV30	TRBD2	CAWRTSGTNEQFF	TGTGCCTGGAGGACTAGCGGGACCAATGAGCAGTTCTTC
.	TRBJ1-1	TRBV6-1	.	CASRVGLMNTEAFF	TGTGCCAGCAGAGTCGGTTTAATGAACACTGAAGCTTTCTTT
few	TRBJ2-7	TRBV4-2	.	CASSQEYKSYEQYF	TGTGCCAGCAGCCAAGAATACAAGAGCTACGAGCAGTACTTC
.	TRBJ2-1	TRBV27	.	CASPRNDSAYNEQFF	TGTGCCAGCCCTCGAAATGACTCGGCCTACAATGAGCAGTTCTTC
.	TRBJ2-2	TRBV5-6	TRBD1	CASSAPRQGGAGELFF	TGTGCCAGCAGCGCCCCTCGACAGGGGGGAGCCGGGGAGCTGTTTTTT
once	TRBJ2-1	TRBV10-3	.	CAISSIGQPEFF	TGTGCCATCAGTTCAATCGGACAGCCGGAGTTCTTC